These 3 T cell receptor beta chains share one sample of origin, sequenced in a study of T-cell reconstitution after alpha-beta-depleted transplantation in children. The authors prepared the TCRbeta library with unique molecular identifiers. TCRdb re-derived calls from the PCR reads in MiXCR, one entry per CDR3 protein. The data show approximately 80,000 distinct CDR3 sequences, over 12% seen once. The sequencing here drew on PBMCs, mostly from graft donor cells, taken 180 days after TCRalphabeta/CD19-depleted stem cell transplant. All receptors derive from a male patient between 2 and 10 years old who had a stem cell transplant for acute lymphoblastic leukemia, so the T cells may come from the graft donor.

The chain is built from TRBV27 and TRBJ2-7; D is unclear. This CDR3 is 15 amino acids long. Per the germline V gene, CDR1 is MNHEY and CDR2 is SMNVEV (reference sequence). Deletions cut 6 bases from V and 6 bases from J, with 21 bases between. The CDR3 sequence is CASSPRDLKVPEQYF. The CDR3 nucleotides are TGTGCCAGCAGCCCCCGCGACCTAAAGGTTCCCGAGCAGTACTTC.

The gene calls are TRBV7-6 and TRBJ1-2; D gene uncertain. Germline V gene data show CDR1 as SGHVS and CDR2 as FNYEAQ. V gave up 10 bases and J gave up 8 bases, with 14 bases separating them. This CDR3 has 11 amino acids. The CDR3 sequence is CATSGGIGYTF. CDR3 bases: TGTGCCACCTCGGGCGGAATAGGCTACACCTTC.

Remarks on this clonotype: One end of the junction varies from germline; a read error may be responsible. V and J are TRBV5-1 and TRBJ1-1; no firm D call. The CDR3 runs 17 residues. Germline V gene lookup returns CDR1 SGHRS and CDR2 YFSETQ. CDR3 nucleotide sequence: TGCGCCAGCAGCCAATTCGGAGGAGGGAGAGCTGTCACTGAAGCTTCCTTT. Its protein product is CASSQFGGGRAVTEASF.